This TCR beta chain came from a study of blood T cell repertoires in COVID-19. TCRdb's copy holds only in-frame clones and misses some; the assay was immunoSEQ multiplex PCR. The sample includes approximately 330,000 clones, roughly 90% of them seen just once. The CDR3 is 15 residues long. The V and J ends lost 0 bases and 2 bases, in that order; junction bases with no gene match: 1. CDR1 and CDR2 from the germline V gene are SGHNT and YENEEA. This receptor was identified in a man aged 25 to 45 with COVID-19, enrolled during active disease. The chain joins TRBV11-3 to TRBJ2-1, with TRBD1 matching over 7 bases. The sample comprised peripheral blood. The CDR3 nucleotides read TGTGCCAGCAGCTTAGAGGGACAGCCCTACAATGAGCAGTTCTTC. Encoded protein: CASSLEGQPYNEQFF.